This T cell receptor (beta chain) is from a study of tumor-infiltrating lymphocytes in localized non-small cell lung cancer. After removal of 6 bases from V and 7 bases from J, the junction contained 12 bases not matched to a gene. Germline values: CDR1 SGHTA, CDR2 FQGNSA. The CDR3 length is 15 residues. Some clones are missing from TCRdb's copy, which holds only in-frame ones; the method was immunoSEQ multiplex PCR. In the table there are approximately 16,000 clones, less than 55% of which are singletons. The J gene is TRBJ2-7, the V gene TRBV7-2; 10 bases line up with TRBD1. This clonotype was obtained from a human donor with non-small cell lung cancer. The material sequenced was lung tumor tissue. Written as DNA, the CDR3 is TGTGCCAGCAGACCAGCTGGGACAGGGGATAAGGAGCAGTACTTC. Amino acid sequence: CASRPAGTGDKEQYF.